The 4 T cell receptor beta chains in this list originate from one sample, sequenced in a study of CD8+CD57+ T cells in acquired aplastic anemia (dated by TCRdb to 2016 to 2019). The patients picked for sequencing were ones in whom flow cytometry had shown an expansion of CD8+CD57+ cells. TCRdb shows the sequencer as Illumina HiSeq 2000. Profiling of TCR beta VDJ combinations and CDR3 sequences used genomic DNA as the template. Using fastp at Q25 and MiXCR, TCRdb reprocessed the public reads and kept productive beta chains. Under each unique CDR3 protein, matching rows form one entry showing the most common genes and DNA. The sample profile shows about 150,000 distinct CDR3 sequences; over 50% of them were found once. The ten largest clonotypes hold approximately 12% of the sample. The specimen was sorted CD4+, CD8+, or CD8+CD57+ T cells (not recorded which) from PBMCs. These receptors originate from a human donor with aplastic anemia.

The chain is built from TRBV19 and TRBJ1-6, with TRBD1 matching 9 bases. The germline CDR1 and CDR2 sequences are LNHDA and SQIVND (reference sequence). The V gene end was trimmed by 5 bases and the J gene end by 13 bases; junction bases not matched to a gene: 6. There are 13 residues in the CDR3. CDR3: CASSRDRGTPLHF. The CDR3 nucleotides are TGTGCCAGTAGTCGCGACAGGGGGACTCCCCTCCACTTT.

The chain has TRBV24-1 and TRBJ1-5; TRBD1 matches at 7 bases. The CDR3 consists of 18 residues. Germline V gene lookup returns CDR1 KGHDR and CDR2 SFDVKD. V was clipped by 6 bases and J by 5 bases; unmatched bases: 18. The CDR3 sequence: CATSFNPQGQDVDQPQHF. The CDR3 nucleotides are TGTGCCACCAGTTTCAACCCCCAAGGACAGGATGTCGATCAGCCCCAGCATTTT.

The rearrangement uses TRBV2 and TRBJ2-5; D is ambiguous. CDR3 length equals 13 residues. CDR1 is SNHLY and CDR2 is FYNNEI in the germline V gene. V lost 5 bases and J 5 bases, leaving 12 bases between the germline ends. CDR3 amino acids: CASSSDLGETQYF. The CDR3 DNA follows: TGTGCCAGCAGTTCGGACCTAGGGGAGACCCAGTACTTC.

This rearrangement joins TRBV20-1 to TRBJ2-1; D unclear. The ends were cut back, 4 bases at V and 3 bases at J, with 16 bases in the middle. CDR1 DFQATT and CDR2 SNEGSKA come from the germline V gene (reference sequence). The CDR3 consists of 15 residues. CDR3 DNA sequence: TGCAGTGCTATCCCCAGGATGCGTGGCTACAATGAGCAGTTCTTC. It encodes CSAIPRMRGYNEQFF.